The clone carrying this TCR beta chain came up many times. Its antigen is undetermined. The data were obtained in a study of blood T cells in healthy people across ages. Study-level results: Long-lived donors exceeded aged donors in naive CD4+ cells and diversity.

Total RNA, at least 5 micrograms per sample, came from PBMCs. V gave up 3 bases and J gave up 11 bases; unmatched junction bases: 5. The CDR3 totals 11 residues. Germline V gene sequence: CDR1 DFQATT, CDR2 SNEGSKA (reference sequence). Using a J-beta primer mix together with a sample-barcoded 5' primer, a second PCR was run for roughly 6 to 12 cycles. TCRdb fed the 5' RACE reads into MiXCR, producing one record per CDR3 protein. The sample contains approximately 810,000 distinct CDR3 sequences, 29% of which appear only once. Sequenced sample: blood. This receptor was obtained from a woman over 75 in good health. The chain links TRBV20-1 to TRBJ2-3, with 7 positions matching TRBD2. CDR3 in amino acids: CSARLADGQYF. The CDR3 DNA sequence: TGCAGTGCTAGGCTAGCGGACGGGCAGTATTTT.